The next 2 T cell receptor beta chains were all read from a single sample in a study of T-cell memory formation after mild COVID-19. One entry per CDR3 protein, called by TCRdb with MiXCR from the 5' RACE reads. The data contain around 200,000 distinct CDR3 sequences, 27% of them seen just once; the ten biggest clones take up over 9.5%. Material: PBMCs or a T cell subset sorted from them (not recorded which). Receptor source: an adult woman who had mild COVID-19 (a few samples of this study predate the infection). Cell type and time point are not known.

This clonotype occurred once. This chain joins TRBV7-9 and TRBJ2-2, with D unresolved. V was pared by 1 base and J by 0 bases, with 6 bases between. This CDR3 is 15 amino acids long. Germline V CDR1 and CDR2: SEHNR, FQNEAQ (reference sequence). The CDR3 loop reads CASSLGSANTGELFF. In nucleotides, the CDR3 is TGTGCCAGCAGCTTAGGTTCGGCGAACACCGGGGAGCTGTTTTTT.

The rearrangement links TRBV6-1 to TRBJ2-7, with TRBD1 matching over 11 bases. J was trimmed by 4 bases and V by 2 bases; bases with no gene match: 4. In germline, CDR1 is MNHNS, CDR2 SASEGT. CDR3 length: 15 residues. CDR3 loop: CASSELDRGPYEQYF. The CDR3 nucleotides read TGTGCCAGCAGTGAATTGGACAGGGGGCCGTACGAGCAGTACTTC.